This is a list of T cell receptor beta chains from one sample in a study of blood T cell repertoires in COVID-19. Profiled with immunoSEQ multiplex PCR; TCRdb holds only in-frame clones, not every one. This table holds 160,000 or so clones, 80% to 90% found once. Sequenced material: peripheral blood. Receptors were obtained from a man in his sixties with acute or convalescent COVID-19. CDR3s include the opening cysteine and the closing phenylalanine or tryptophan. A D gene is named only where the DNA matches it firmly. Rows give clone size only sometimes, using once, few, many, or a class for an expanded clone.

cdr3_length d_call j_call clone_size v_call cdr3_nt cdr3_aa
13 . TRBJ1-4 . TRBV5-4 TGTGCCAGCTCAGGCGGGATTAATGAAAAACTGTTTTTT CASSGGINEKLFF
14 TRBD1 TRBJ1-2 . TRBV15 TGTGCCACCAGAGGACAGGGTTCAACCTATGGCTACACCTTC CATRGQGSTYGYTF
15 . TRBJ2-7 . TRBV10-1 TGCGCCAGCAGTGGGGGGGTGACAGGGACCTACGAGCAGTACTTC CASSGGVTGTYEQYF
14 . TRBJ1-4 . TRBV14 TGTGCCAGCAGCCAAACAGGGATCTATGAAAAACTGTTTTTT CASSQTGIYEKLFF
15 TRBD2 TRBJ2-5 . TRBV29-1 TGCAGCGTTGATGGGCTAGCGGGGGGCCAAGAGACCCAGTACTTC CSVDGLAGGQETQYF
15 . TRBJ1-3 once TRBV25-1 TGTGCCAGCAGTGCACAGACGAACTCTGGAAACACCATATATTTT CASSAQTNSGNTIYF
16 . TRBJ1-6 . TRBV7-9 TGTGCCAGCAGCGCGCAAAGGGGCACCTATAATTCACCCCTCCACTTT CASSAQRGTYNSPLHF
14 . TRBJ1-4 . TRBV7-9 TGTGCCAGCAGCTATGACAGCACCCTTGGAAAACTGTTTTTT CASSYDSTLGKLFF
14 . TRBJ2-1 . TRBV19 TGTGCCAGTAGTACGGGCCCGGTGGGAAGGGGGCAGTTCTTC CASSTGPVGRGQFF
14 TRBD1 TRBJ1-2 . TRBV10-2 TGCGCCAGCGCAGGGACCGGGACAGATTATGGCTACACCTTC CASAGTGTDYGYTF
15 TRBD1 TRBJ2-7 . TRBV3-1/TRBV3-2 TGTGCCAGCAGCCTAAGGACAGGGACCCCTGCCGAGCAGTACTTC CASSLRTGTPAEQYF
12 . TRBJ2-1 . TRBV6-6 TGTGCCAGCAGTTACACGAGTCTACCCCAGTTCTTC CASSYTSLPQFF
13 . TRBJ1-4 . TRBV19 TGTGCCAGTAGTCAGGGCCGCGATGAAAAACTGTTTTTT CASSQGRDEKLFF
15 . TRBJ2-3 . TRBV6-5 TGTGCCAGCACCCAAGAGACCGGGACACGGGATACGCAGTATTTT CASTQETGTRDTQYF
15 . TRBJ1-2 . TRBV4-3 TGCGCCAGCAGCCAGGATACAGGGCCTAACTATGGCTACACCTTC CASSQDTGPNYGYTF
16 TRBD1 TRBJ2-1 once TRBV6-4 TGTGCCAGCAGTGTGACAGGGGCAAGCTCCTACAATGAGCAGTTCTTC CASSVTGASSYNEQFF